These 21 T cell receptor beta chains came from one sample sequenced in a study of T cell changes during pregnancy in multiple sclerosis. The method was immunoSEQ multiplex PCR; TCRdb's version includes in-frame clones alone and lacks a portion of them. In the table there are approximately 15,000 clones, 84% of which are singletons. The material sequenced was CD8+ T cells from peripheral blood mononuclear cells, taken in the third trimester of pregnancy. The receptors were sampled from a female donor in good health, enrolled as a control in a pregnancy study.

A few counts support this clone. CDR3 amino acids: CASSPRQGAGNRLHF. CDR3 DNA: TGTGCCAGCAGTCCCCGACAGGGGGCGGGAAACCGCCTCCACTTT. This chain links TRBV27 with TRBJ1-6, with 10 bases that match TRBD1. Trimming cost V 5 bases and J 15 bases; bases outside gene matches: 13. The CDR3 is 15 amino acids. Looked up from germline, CDR1 is MNHEY and CDR2 is SMNVEV (reference sequence).

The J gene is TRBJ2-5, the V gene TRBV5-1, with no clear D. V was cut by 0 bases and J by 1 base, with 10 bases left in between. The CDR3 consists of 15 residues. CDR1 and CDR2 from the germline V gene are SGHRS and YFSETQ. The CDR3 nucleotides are TGCGCCAGCAGCTTGGTTCTAGACTCCCAAGAGACCCAGTACTTC. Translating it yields CASSLVLDSQETQYF. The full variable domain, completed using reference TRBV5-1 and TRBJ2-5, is KAGVTQTPRYLIKTRGQQVTLSCSPISGHRSVSWYQQTPGQGLQFLFEYFSETQRNKGNFPGRFSGRQFSNSRSEMNVSTLELGDSALYLCASSLVLDSQETQYFGPGTRLLVL.

CDR3 loop: CASSPYRGRGEKLFF. CDR3 sequence (DNA): TGTGCCAGCAGTCCCTACAGGGGGCGGGGTGAAAAACTGTTTTTT. V and J are TRBV27 and TRBJ1-4, with 9 bases lining up with TRBD1. This CDR3 comprises 15 residues. V was pared by 5 bases and J by 7 bases, with 8 bases of the junction left unmatched. The germline V gene encodes CDR1 MNHEY and CDR2 SMNVEV (reference sequence). Full variable domain (missing parts from reference TRBV27 and TRBJ1-4): EAQVTQNPRYLITVTGKKLTVTCSQNMNHEYMSWYRQDPGLGLRQIYYSMNVEVTDKGDVPEGYKVSRKEKRNFPLILESPSPNQTSLYFCASSPYRGRGEKLFFGSGTQLSVL.

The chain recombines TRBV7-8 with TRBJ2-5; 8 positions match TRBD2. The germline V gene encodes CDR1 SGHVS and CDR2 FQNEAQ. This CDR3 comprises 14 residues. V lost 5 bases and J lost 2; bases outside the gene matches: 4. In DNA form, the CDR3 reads TGTGCCAGCAGCCCCGGCGGGGGGCAAGAGACCCAGTACTTC. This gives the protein CASSPGGGQETQYF.

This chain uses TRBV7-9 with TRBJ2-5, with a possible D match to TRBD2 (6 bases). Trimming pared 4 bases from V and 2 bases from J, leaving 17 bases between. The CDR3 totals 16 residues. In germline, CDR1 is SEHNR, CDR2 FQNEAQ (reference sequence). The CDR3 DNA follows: TGTGCCAGCAGCTCGTCGCGGGACGGATTACAAGAGACCCAGTACTTC. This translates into CASSSSRDGLQETQYF.

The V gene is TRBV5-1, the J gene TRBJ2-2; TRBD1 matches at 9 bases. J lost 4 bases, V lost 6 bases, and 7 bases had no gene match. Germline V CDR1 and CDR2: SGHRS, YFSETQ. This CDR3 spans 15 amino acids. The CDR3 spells CASNKPGQGTGELFF. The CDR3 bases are TGCGCCAGCAACAAGCCGGGACAGGGCACCGGGGAGCTGTTTTTT.

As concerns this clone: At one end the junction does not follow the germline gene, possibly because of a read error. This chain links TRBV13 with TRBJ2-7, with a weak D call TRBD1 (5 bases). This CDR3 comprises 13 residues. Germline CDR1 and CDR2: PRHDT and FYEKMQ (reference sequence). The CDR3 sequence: CASSVGRGYEQYF. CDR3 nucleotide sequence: TGTGCCAGCAGCGTAGGTAGGGGCTACGAGCAGTACTTC.

The CDR3 DNA is TGTGCCAGCAGCCCAGACAGGAGAAACACCATATATTTT. This translates into CASSPDRRNTIYF. This sequence joins TRBV7-2 and TRBJ1-3; TRBD1 might be the D (6 bases). This CDR3 is built from 13 residues. Trimming removed 5 bases from V and 5 bases from J, with 10 bases in between. Germline CDR1 SGHTA, CDR2 FQGNSA.

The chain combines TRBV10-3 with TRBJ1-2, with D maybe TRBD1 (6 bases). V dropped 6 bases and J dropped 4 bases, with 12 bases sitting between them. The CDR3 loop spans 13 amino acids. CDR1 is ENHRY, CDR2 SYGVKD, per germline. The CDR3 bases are TGTGCCATCAGCGGGGAGGGGGGCTATGGCTACACCTTC. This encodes CAISGEGGYGYTF.

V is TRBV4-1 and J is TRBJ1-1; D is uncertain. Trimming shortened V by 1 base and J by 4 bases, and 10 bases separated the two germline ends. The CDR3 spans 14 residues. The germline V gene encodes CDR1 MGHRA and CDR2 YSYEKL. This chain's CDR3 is CASSQVQSTTEAFF. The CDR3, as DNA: TGCGCCAGCAGCCAAGTACAGTCCACCACTGAAGCTTTCTTT.

The CDR3 is CSVEDRERAFF. Here the CDR3 DNA reads TGCAGCGTTGAAGATCGGGAGCGAGCTTTCTTT. This chain connects TRBV29-1 to TRBJ1-1; D not resolved. The CDR3 extends over 11 amino acids. Germline V gene lookup returns CDR1 SQVTM and CDR2 ANQGSEA. Trimming took 0 bases from V and 10 from J, leaving 9 bases between them.

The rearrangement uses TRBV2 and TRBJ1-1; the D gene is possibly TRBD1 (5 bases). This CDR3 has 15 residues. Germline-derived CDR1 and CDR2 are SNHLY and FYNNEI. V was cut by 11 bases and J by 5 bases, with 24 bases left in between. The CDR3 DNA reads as TGTGCCGCAGCAAGGGGAGGGTATCTCGGGACTGAAGCTTTCTTT. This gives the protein CAAARGGYLGTEAFF.

The CDR3 region has the DNA TGTGCCAGCAGTTACACTAGCGGGGGGGCAGATACGCAGTATTTT. Its translation: CASSYTSGGADTQYF. The chain recombines TRBV6-4 with TRBJ2-3; 13 positions agree with TRBD2. Per germline, CDR1 MRHNA and CDR2 SNTAGT. This CDR3 has 15 amino acids. The V gene end was trimmed by 5 bases and the J gene end by 4 bases; junction bases not matched to a gene: 3.

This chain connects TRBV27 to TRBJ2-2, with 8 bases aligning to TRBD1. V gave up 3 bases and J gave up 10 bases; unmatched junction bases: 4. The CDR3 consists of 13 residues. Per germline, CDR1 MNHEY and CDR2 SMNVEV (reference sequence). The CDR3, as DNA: TGTGCCAGCAGTTTGACAGGGGCAGTGGAGCTGTTTTTT. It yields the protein CASSLTGAVELFF.

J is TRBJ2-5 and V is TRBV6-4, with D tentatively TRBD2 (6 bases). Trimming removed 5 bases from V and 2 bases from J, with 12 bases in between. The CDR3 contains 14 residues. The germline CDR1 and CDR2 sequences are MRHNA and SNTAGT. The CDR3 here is CASSTLAEQETQYF. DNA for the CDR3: TGTGCCAGCAGTACCTTAGCGGAACAAGAGACCCAGTACTTC.

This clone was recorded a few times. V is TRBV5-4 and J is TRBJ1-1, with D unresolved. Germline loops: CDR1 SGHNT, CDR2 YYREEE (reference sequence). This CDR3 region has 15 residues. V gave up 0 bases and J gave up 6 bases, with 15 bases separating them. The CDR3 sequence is CASSLALKKSAEAFF. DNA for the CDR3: TGTGCCAGCAGCTTGGCCTTGAAAAAGAGCGCTGAAGCTTTCTTT.

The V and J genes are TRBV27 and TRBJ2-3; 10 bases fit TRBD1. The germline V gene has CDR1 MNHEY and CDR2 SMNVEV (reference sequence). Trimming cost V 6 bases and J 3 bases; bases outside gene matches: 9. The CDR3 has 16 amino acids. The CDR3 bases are TGTGCCAGCAGACCCGAGACAGGGGGCTGGACAGATACGCAGTATTTT. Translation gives CASRPETGGWTDTQYF.

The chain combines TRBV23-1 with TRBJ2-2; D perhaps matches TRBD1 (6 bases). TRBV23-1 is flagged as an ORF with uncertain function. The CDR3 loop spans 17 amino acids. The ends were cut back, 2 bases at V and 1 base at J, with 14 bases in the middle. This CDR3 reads CASSQTTGPMNTGELFF. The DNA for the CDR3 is TGCGCCAGCAGTCAAACGACAGGACCGATGAACACCGGGGAGCTGTTTTTT.

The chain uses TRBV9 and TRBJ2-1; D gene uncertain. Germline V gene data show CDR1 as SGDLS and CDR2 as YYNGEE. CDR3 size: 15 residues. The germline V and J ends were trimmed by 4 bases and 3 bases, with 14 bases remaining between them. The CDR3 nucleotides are TGTGCCAGCAGCAACAGCTTTACGAACTACAATGAGCAGTTCTTC. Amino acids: CASSNSFTNYNEQFF.

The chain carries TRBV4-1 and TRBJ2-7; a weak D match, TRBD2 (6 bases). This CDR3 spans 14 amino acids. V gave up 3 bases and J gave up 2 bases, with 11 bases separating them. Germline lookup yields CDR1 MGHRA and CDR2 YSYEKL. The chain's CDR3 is CASSHGTSAYEQYF. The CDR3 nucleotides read TGCGCCAGCAGCCATGGGACTTCAGCCTACGAGCAGTACTTC.

The CDR3 is CSVEGGLAGAYDEQFF. The CDR3 DNA is TGCAGCGTTGAAGGGGGGCTAGCGGGAGCTTACGATGAGCAGTTCTTC. J is TRBJ2-1 and V is TRBV29-1; TRBD2 agrees at 10 bases. There are 16 residues in the CDR3. The ends lost 1 base at V and 8 bases at J; junction bases unmatched: 11. Germline V gene data show CDR1 as SQVTM and CDR2 as ANQGSEA.